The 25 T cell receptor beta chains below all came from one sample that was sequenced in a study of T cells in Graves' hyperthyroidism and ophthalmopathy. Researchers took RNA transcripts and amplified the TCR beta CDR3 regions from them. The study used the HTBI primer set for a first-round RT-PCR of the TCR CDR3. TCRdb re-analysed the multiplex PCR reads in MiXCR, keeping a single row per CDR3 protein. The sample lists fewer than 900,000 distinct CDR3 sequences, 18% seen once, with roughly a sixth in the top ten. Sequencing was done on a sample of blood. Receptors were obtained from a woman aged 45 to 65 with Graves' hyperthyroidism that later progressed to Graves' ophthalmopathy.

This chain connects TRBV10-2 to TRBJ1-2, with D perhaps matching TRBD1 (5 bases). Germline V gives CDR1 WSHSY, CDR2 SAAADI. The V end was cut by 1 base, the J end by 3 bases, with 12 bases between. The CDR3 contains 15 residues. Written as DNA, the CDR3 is TGCGCCAGCAGTGAGTGGTCGACAGTGGACTATGGCTACACCTTC. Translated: CASSEWSTVDYGYTF.

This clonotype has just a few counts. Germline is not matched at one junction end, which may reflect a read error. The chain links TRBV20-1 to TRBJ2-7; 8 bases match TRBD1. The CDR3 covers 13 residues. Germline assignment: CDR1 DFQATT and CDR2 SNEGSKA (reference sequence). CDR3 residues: CCAPGQGAYEQYF. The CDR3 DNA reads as TGCTGTGCGCCAGGACAGGGAGCCTACGAGCAGTACTTC.

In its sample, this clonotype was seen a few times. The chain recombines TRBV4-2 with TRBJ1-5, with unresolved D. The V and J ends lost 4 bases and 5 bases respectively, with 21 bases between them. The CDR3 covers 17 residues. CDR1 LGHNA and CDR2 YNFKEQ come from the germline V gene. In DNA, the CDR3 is TGTGCCAGCAGCCCCCAGACGGTCGTTGGAGGTTATCAGCCCCAGCATTTT. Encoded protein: CASSPQTVVGGYQPQHF.

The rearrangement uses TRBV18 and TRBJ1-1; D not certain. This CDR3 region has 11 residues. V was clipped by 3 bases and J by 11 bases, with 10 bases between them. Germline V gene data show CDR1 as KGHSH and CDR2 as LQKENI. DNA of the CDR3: TGTGCCAGCTCACCCGGGCAGGAGGCTTTCTTT. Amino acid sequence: CASSPGQEAFF.

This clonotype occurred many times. CDR3 sequence: CASSKGAGMGTEAFF. The CDR3 nucleotides are TGTGCCAGCAGTAAGGGGGCAGGGATGGGCACTGAAGCTTTCTTT. The chain uses TRBV6-1 and TRBJ1-1; 7 bases match TRBD1. The V gene end was trimmed by 5 bases and the J gene end by 4 bases; junction bases not matched to a gene: 10. The CDR3 extends over 15 amino acids. Looked up from germline, CDR1 is MNHNS and CDR2 is SASEGT.

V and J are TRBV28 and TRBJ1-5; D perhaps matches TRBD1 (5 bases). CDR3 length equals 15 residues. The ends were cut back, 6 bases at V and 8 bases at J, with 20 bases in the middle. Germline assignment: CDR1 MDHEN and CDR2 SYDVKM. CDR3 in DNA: TGTGCCAGCAGCGAACAGGAGTGGGGTGTCGAGCCCCAGCATTTT. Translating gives CASSEQEWGVEPQHF.

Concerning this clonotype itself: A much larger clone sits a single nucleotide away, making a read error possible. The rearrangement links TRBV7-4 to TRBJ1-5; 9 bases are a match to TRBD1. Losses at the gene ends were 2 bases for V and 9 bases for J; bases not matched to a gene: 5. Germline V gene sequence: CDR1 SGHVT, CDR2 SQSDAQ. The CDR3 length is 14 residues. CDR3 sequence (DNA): TGTGCCAGCAGCTTAAACAGGGGGCACGTGCCCCAGCATTTT. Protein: CASSLNRGHVPQHF.

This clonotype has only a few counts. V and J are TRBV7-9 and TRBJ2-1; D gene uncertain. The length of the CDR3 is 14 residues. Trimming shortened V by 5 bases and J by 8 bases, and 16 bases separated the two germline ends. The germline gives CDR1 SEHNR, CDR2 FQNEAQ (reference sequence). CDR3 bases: TGTGCCAGCAGCCCGCGCGGTGGGCTGGATGAGCAGTTCTTC. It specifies CASSPRGGLDEQFF.

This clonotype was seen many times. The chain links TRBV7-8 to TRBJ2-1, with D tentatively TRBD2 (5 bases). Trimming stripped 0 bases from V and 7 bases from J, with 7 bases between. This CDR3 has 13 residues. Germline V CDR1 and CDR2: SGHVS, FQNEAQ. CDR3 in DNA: TGTGCCAGCAGCTTAGCGTCGGGGAATGAGCAGTTCTTC. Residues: CASSLASGNEQFF. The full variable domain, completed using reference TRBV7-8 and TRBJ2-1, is GAGVSQSPRYKVAKRGQDVALRCDPISGHVSLFWYQQALGQGPEFLTYFQNEAQLDKSGLPSDRFFAERPEGSVSTLKIQRTQQEDSAVYLCASSLASGNEQFFGPGTRLTVL.

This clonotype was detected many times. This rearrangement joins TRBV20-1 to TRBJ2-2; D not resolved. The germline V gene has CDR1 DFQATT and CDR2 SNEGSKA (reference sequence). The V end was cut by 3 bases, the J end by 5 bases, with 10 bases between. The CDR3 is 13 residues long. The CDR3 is CSASFQRTGELFF. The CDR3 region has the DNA TGCAGTGCTAGTTTTCAACGGACCGGGGAGCTGTTTTTT.

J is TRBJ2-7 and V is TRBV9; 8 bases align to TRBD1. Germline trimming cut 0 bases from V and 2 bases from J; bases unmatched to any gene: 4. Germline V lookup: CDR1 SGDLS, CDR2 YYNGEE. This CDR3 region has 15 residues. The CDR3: CASSVEGQGAYEQYF. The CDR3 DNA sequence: TGTGCCAGCAGCGTAGAAGGACAGGGCGCCTACGAGCAGTACTTC.

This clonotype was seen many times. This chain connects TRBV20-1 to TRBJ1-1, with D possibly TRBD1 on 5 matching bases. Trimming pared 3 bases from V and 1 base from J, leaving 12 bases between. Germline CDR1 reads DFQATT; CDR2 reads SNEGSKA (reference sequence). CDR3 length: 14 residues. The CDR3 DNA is TGCAGTGCTAGGTTGGATGGGGGGAACACTGAAGCTTTCTTT. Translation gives CSARLDGGNTEAFF.

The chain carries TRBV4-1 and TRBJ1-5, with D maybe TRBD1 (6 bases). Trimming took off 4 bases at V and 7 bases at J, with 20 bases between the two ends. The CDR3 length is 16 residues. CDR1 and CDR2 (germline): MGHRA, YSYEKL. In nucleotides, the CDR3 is TGCGCCAGCAGCCTCAACCGGGACACTGGAGGCCAGCCCCAGCATTTT. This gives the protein CASSLNRDTGGQPQHF.

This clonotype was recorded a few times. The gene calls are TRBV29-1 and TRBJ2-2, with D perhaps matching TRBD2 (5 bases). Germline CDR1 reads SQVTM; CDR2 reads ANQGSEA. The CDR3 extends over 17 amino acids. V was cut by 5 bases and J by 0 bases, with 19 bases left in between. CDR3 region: CSVRRALDFANTGELFF. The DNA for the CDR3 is TGCAGCGTTCGAAGGGCCTTGGACTTCGCGAACACCGGGGAGCTGTTTTTT.

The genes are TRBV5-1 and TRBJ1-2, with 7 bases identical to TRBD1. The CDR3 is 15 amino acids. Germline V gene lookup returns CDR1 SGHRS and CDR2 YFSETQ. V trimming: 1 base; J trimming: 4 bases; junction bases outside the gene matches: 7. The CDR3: CASSLKSGQTYGYTF. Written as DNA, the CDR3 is TGCGCCAGCAGCTTGAAATCGGGACAGACCTATGGCTACACCTTC.

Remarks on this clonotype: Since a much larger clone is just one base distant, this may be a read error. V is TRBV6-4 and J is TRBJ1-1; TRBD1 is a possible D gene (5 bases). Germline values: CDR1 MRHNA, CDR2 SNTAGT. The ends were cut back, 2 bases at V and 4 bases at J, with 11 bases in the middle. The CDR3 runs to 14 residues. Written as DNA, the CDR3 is TGTGCCAGCAGTGACGGCCAGGGTGGCACTGAAGCTTTCTTT. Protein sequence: CASSDGQGGTEAFF.

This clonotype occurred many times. In DNA form, the CDR3 reads TGTGCCAGCAGCCAAGGAGGACAGGCCCATTCACCCCTCCACTTT. It codes for CASSQGGQAHSPLHF. J is TRBJ1-6 and V is TRBV3-1, with 7 positions matching TRBD1. Looked up from germline, CDR1 is LGHDT and CDR2 is YNNKEL (reference sequence). Trimming removed 1 base from V and 8 bases from J; junction bases left unmatched: 5. CDR3 length: 15 amino acids. Full variable domain (outside the CDR3, taken from reference TRBV3-1 and TRBJ1-6): DTAVSQTPKYLVTQMGNDKSIKCEQNLGHDTMYWYKQDSKKFLKIMFSYNNKELIINETVPNRFSPKSPDKAHLNLHINSLELGDSAVYFCASSQGGQAHSPLHFGNGTRLTVT.

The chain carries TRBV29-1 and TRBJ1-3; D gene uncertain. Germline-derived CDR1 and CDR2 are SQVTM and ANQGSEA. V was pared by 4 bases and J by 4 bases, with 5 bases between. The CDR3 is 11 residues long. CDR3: CSVVGGNTIYF. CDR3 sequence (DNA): TGCAGCGTTGTAGGGGGAAACACCATATATTTT.

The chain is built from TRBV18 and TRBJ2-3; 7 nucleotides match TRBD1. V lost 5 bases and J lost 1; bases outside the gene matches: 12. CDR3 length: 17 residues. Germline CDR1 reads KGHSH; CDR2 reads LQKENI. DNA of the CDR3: TGTGCCAGCTCATTCAAGGCAGGGGGAAGTGGCACAGATACGCAGTATTTT. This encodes CASSFKAGGSGTDTQYF.

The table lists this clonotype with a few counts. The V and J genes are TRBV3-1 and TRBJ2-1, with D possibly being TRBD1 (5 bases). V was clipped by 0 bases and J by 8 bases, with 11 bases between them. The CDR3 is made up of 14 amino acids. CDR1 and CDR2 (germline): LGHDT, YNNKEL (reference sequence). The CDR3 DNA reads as TGTGCCAGCAGCCAAGATCCAGGGATAGATGAGCAGTTCTTC. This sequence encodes CASSQDPGIDEQFF.

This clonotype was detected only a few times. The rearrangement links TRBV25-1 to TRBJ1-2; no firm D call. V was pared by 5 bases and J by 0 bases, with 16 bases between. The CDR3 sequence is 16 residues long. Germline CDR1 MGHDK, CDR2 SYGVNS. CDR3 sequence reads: CASSTARAGTNYGYTF. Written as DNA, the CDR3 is TGTGCCAGCAGTACGGCAAGGGCAGGTACTAACTATGGCTACACCTTC.

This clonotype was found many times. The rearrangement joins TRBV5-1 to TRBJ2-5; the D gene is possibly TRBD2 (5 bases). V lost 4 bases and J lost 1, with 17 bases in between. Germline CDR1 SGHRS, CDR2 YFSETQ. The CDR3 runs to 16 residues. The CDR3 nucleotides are TGCGCCAGCAGCACAAATCCTACGGGATCCCAAGAGACCCAGTACTTC. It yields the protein CASSTNPTGSQETQYF.

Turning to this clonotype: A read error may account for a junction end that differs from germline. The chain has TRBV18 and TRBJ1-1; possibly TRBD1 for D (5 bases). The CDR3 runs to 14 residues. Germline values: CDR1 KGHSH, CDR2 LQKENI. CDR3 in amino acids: CASSPGGGETEASF. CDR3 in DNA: TGTGCCAGCTCACCAGGGGGAGGTGAAACTGAAGCTTCCTTT.

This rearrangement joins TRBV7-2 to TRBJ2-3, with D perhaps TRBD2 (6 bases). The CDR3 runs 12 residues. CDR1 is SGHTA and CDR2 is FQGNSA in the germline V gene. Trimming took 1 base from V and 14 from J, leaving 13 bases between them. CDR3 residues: CASSLGLDAAYF. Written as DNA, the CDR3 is TGTGCCAGCAGCTTAGGACTAGACGCGGCGTATTTT.

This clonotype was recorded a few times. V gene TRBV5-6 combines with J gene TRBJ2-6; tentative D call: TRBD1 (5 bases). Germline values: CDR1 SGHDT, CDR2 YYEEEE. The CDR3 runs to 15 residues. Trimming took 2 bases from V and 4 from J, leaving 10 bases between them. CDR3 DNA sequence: TGTGCCAGCAGCTTCCAGGGCTCCGGGGCCAACGTCCTGACTTTC. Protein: CASSFQGSGANVLTF. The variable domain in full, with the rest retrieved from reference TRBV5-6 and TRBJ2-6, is DAGVTQSPTHLIKTRGQQVTLRCSPKSGHDTVSWYQQALGQGPQFIFQYYEEEERQRGNFPDRFSGHQFPNYSSELNVNALLLGDSALYLCASSFQGSGANVLTFGAGSRLTVL.